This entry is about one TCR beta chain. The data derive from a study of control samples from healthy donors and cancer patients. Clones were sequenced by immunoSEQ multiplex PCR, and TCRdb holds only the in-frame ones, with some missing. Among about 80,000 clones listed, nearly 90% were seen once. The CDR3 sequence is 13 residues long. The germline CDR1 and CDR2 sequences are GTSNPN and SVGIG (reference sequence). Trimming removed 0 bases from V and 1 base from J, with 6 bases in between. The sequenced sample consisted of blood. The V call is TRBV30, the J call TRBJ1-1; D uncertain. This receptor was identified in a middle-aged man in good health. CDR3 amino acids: CAWSVQANTEAFF. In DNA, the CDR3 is TGTGCCTGGAGTGTACAAGCGAACACTGAAGCTTTCTTT.